The 10 T cell receptor beta chains below were found in one sample sequenced in a study of blood T cell repertoires in COVID-19. Here immunoSEQ multiplex PCR was the method, and the copy in TCRdb shows in-frame clones only, minus some. The data contain roughly 150,000 clones, roughly four fifths of them seen just once; the ten biggest clones take up roughly 15%. Sample: peripheral blood. The receptors here all came from a human donor with acute or convalescent COVID-19. The donor label of this sample is uncertain.

This CDR3 is CASSWTGLNTEAFF. The CDR3 coding sequence is TGTGCCAGTAGTTGGACAGGTCTGAACACTGAAGCTTTCTTT. The V call is TRBV19, the J call TRBJ1-1; 7 bases map to TRBD1. J lost 0 bases, V lost 5 bases, and 3 bases had no gene match. Germline CDR1 and CDR2: LNHDA and SQIVND (reference sequence). This CDR3 is built from 14 residues.

This chain connects TRBV11-2 to TRBJ2-1; 9 positions agree with TRBD2. J gave up 14 bases and V 3 bases, and 2 bases lay outside the gene matches. The CDR3 is made up of 11 amino acids. From germline, CDR1 is SGHAT and CDR2 FQNNGV. The CDR3 bases are TGTGCCAGCAGCTTCGGCGGGGGGGAGTTCTTC. Amino acids: CASSFGGGEFF.

The V gene is TRBV7-9, the J gene TRBJ1-6, with D possibly being TRBD1 (5 bases). The germline gives CDR1 SEHNR, CDR2 FQNEAQ (reference sequence). Trimming pared 0 bases from V and 7 bases from J, leaving 7 bases between. The CDR3 sequence is 14 residues long. CDR3 sequence (DNA): TGTGCCAGCAGCTTAGCCAGGGCGAATTCACCCCTCCACTTT. Protein product: CASSLARANSPLHF. The variable domain in full, completed from reference TRBV7-9 and TRBJ1-6, reads DTGVSQNPRHKITKRGQNVTFRCDPISEHNRLYWYRQTLGQGPEFLTYFQNEAQLEKSRLLSDRFSAERPKGSFSTLEIQRTEQGDSAMYLCASSLARANSPLHFGNGTRLTVT.

This chain joins TRBV4-1 and TRBJ1-6; no clear D gene. Germline CDR1 and CDR2: MGHRA and YSYEKL. This CDR3 spans 15 amino acids. V was clipped by 3 bases and J by 0 bases, with 6 bases between them. The CDR3 reads CASSQGSSYNSPLHF. CDR3 sequence (DNA): TGCGCCAGCAGCCAGGGCAGCTCCTATAATTCACCCCTCCACTTT.

The chain is built from TRBV6-2 or TRBV6-3 and TRBJ2-5; 7 bases match TRBD1. V shed 5 bases and J 3 bases; nucleotides not matched to a gene: 0. The germline CDR1 and CDR2 sequences are MNHEY and SVGEGT. CDR3 length: 12 amino acids. In DNA form, the CDR3 reads TGTGCCAGCAGTACAGGGGAAGAGACCCAGTACTTC. Residues: CASSTGEETQYF.

The rearrangement joins TRBV19 to TRBJ2-7; 7 bases match TRBD1. J was trimmed by 5 bases and V by 6 bases; bases with no gene match: 10. In germline, CDR1 is LNHDA, CDR2 SQIVND (reference sequence). The CDR3 has 14 residues. The CDR3 region is CASSRGQSRDEQYF. DNA for the CDR3: TGTGCCAGTAGCCGGGGACAGTCCAGAGACGAGCAGTACTTC.

The chain carries TRBV6-5 and TRBJ2-1; 15 bases map to TRBD2. Germline V gene data show CDR1 as MNHEY and CDR2 as SVGAGI. This CDR3 is built from 16 residues. V was clipped by 4 bases and J by 9 bases; unmatched bases: 7. The CDR3 DNA follows: TGTGCCAGCAGTTGGGGACTAGCGGGGGGAGGCGGTGAGCAGTTCTTC. Its translation: CASSWGLAGGGGEQFF.

The rearrangement joins TRBV29-1 to TRBJ1-5, with D maybe TRBD1 (6 bases). CDR1 is SQVTM and CDR2 is ANQGSEA in the germline V gene. The V end lost 4 bases, the J end lost 2 bases, and 18 bases lay between the germline ends. CDR3 length equals 16 residues. Here the CDR3 reads CSVVTGGVRGNQPQHF. The CDR3 DNA reads TGCAGCGTTGTCACGGGGGGCGTAAGGGGCAATCAGCCCCAGCATTTT.

The chain combines TRBV30 with TRBJ1-1; the D is unclear. The CDR3 totals 13 residues. Trimming removed 4 bases at V and 4 bases at J, with 13 bases between. Germline CDR1 reads GTSNPN; CDR2 reads SVGIG (reference sequence). CDR3 region: CAWIRRRSTEAFF. The CDR3 DNA follows: TGTGCCTGGATCAGGAGGCGAAGCACTGAAGCTTTCTTT.

The V gene is TRBV7-9, the J gene TRBJ1-2; 7 bases align to TRBD1. Germline values: CDR1 SEHNR, CDR2 FQNEAQ (reference sequence). CDR3 length: 15 amino acids. V lost 5 bases, J lost 8 bases, and 14 bases stayed unmatched. CDR3 protein: CASSPWTGWSEGYTF. The CDR3 DNA is TGTGCCAGCAGCCCCTGGACAGGATGGTCGGAGGGCTACACCTTC.